The source of this T cell receptor beta chain is a study of low-dose radiotherapy and immunotherapy resistance in tumors. At the level of the study: Every two weeks patients got nivolumab 240 mg flat dose, plus ipilimumab 1 mg/kg every six weeks, intravenously.

First-strand cDNA used TRAV- and TRBV-specific primers, covering alpha and beta chains. For amplifying TCRs, the PCR ran for around 20 cycles with Phusion, which was used together with a constant-region primer and the adapter on the V primers. Researchers amplified the isolated mRNA using in vitro transcription. TCRdb called the reads again in MiXCR, with one record for every CDR3 protein. This table holds fewer than 90,000 distinct CDR3 sequences, 30% to 40% found once. The time point: before trial treatment. This clonotype was counted at least ten times. V lost 5 bases to trimming and J lost 4 bases, with 14 bases between them. Germline loops: CDR1 LNHNV, CDR2 YYDKDF (reference sequence). This CDR3 region has 14 residues.

The chain uses TRBV15 and TRBJ1-1; D remains ambiguous. Material: PBMCs, obtained before treatment. This clonotype was sampled from a female donor with ovarian cancer. The CDR3 region is CATSRRNRGTEAFF. CDR3 DNA sequence: TGTGCCACCAGCCGCCGGAATCGAGGCACTGAAGCTTTCTTT.